This TCR beta chain came from a study of beta chain features in type 1 diabetes. Study findings and constraints: The naive, central memory and Treg TCRB repertoires of patients appeared to be more similar to one another than those of healthy donors. People with Type 1 diabetes carried modestly yet significantly shorter TCRB CDR3s in all four CD4+ subsets.

Expressed TCRB transcripts were sequenced after all isolated RNA was converted to cDNA. The method was immunoSEQ multiplex PCR; TCRdb's version includes in-frame clones alone and lacks a portion of them. The data hold about 150,000 clones, with under 13% observed a single time. The table lists this clone with a few counts. The antigen remains unidentified. Blood was collected once per donor into heparin, averaging around 120 mL. Germline CDR1 and CDR2: SGHNT and YENEEA. The ends were cut back, 3 bases at V and 2 bases at J, with 12 bases in the middle. This CDR3 is built from 15 residues. J is TRBJ2-3 and V is TRBV11-3; D might be TRBD2 (6 bases). The TCR sequence derives from a man aged 25 to 40 with type 1 diabetes. The source material was central memory CD4+ T cells from blood. The CDR3 nucleotides are TGTGCCAGCAGCTTGGGCGGAGGGAACACAGATACGCAGTATTTT. Translated, it gives CASSLGGGNTDTQYF.